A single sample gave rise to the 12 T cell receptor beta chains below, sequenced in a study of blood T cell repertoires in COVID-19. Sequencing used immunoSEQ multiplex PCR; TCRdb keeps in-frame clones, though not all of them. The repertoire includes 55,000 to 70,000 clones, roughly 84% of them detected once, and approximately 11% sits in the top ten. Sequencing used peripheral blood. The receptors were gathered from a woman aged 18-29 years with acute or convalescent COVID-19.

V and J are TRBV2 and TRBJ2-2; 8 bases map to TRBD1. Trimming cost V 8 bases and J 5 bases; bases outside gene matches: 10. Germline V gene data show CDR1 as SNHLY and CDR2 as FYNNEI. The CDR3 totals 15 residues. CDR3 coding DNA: TGTGCCAGCCGCGAGACAGGGGTAGTGACCGGGGAGCTGTTTTTT. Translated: CASRETGVVTGELFF.

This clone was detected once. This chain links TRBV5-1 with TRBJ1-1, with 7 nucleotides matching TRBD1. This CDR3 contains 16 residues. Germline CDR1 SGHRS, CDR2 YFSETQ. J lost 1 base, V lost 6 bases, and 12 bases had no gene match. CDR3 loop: CASNLGGQPENTEAFF. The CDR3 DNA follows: TGCGCCAGCAACTTAGGGGGACAGCCAGAGAACACTGAAGCTTTCTTT.

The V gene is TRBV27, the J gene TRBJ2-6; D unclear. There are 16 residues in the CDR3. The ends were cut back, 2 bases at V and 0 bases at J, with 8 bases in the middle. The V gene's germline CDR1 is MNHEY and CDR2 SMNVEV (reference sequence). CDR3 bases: TGTGCCAGCAGTTTAAGGAGCACCTCTGGGGCCAACGTCCTGACTTTC. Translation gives CASSLRSTSGANVLTF.

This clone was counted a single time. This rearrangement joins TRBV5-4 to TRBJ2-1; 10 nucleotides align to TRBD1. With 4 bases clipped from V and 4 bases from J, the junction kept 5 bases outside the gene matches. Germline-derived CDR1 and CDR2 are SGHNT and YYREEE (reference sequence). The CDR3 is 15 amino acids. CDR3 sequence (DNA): TGTGCCAGCAGCACCCCGGGACAGGGGTACAATGAGCAGTTCTTC. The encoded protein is CASSTPGQGYNEQFF.

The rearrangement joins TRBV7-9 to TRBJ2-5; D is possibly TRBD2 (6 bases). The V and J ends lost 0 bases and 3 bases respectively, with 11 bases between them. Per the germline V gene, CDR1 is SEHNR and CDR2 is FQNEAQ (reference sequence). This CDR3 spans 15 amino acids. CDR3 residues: CASSLAGGNKETQYF. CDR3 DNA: TGTGCCAGCAGCTTAGCCGGCGGGAACAAAGAGACCCAGTACTTC.

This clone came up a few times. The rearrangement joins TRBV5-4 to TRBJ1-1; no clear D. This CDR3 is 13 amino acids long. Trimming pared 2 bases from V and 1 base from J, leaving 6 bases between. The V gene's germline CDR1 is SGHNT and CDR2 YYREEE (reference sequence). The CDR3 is CASSFRQNTEAFF. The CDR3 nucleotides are TGTGCCAGCAGCTTTCGACAGAACACTGAAGCTTTCTTT. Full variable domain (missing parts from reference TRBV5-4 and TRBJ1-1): ETGVTQSPTHLIKTRGQQVTLRCSSQSGHNTVSWYQQALGQGPQFIFQYYREEENGRGNFPPRFSGLQFPNYSSELNVNALELDDSALYLCASSFRQNTEAFFGQGTRLTVV.

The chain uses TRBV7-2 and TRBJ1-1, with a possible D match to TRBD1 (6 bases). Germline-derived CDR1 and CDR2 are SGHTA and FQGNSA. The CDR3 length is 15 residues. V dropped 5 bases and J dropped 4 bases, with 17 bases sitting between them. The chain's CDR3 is CASSRPGTLGTEAFF. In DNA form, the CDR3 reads TGTGCCAGCAGCCGCCCGGGGACATTAGGCACTGAAGCTTTCTTT.

CDR3 nucleotides: TGTGCCAGTAAGGCAGGGGTAAACACTGAAGCTTTCTTT. Its translation is CASKAGVNTEAFF. The J gene is TRBJ1-1, the V gene TRBV19; possible D gene TRBD1, 6 bases. The CDR3 runs to 13 residues. Trimming pared 7 bases from V and 2 bases from J, leaving 11 bases between. Per the germline V gene, CDR1 is LNHDA and CDR2 is SQIVND (reference sequence).

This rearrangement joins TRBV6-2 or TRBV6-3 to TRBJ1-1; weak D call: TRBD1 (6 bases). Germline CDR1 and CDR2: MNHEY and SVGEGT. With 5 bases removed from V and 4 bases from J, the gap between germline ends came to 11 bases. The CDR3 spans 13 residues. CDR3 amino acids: CASSREGGTEAFF. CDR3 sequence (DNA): TGTGCCAGCAGTCGAGAAGGGGGCACTGAAGCTTTCTTT.

The CDR3 loop reads CASSLERYGSQFF. CDR3 coding DNA: TGTGCCAGCAGCTTAGAGCGTTACGGGAGCCAGTTCTTC. The chain carries TRBV7-6 and TRBJ2-1; TRBD2 might be the D (6 bases). Trimming cost V 1 base and J 13 bases, with 14 bases left between them. This CDR3 has 13 residues. Germline-derived CDR1 and CDR2 are SGHVS and FNYEAQ.

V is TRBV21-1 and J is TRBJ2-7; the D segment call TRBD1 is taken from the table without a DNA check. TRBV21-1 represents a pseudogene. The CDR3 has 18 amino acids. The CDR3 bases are TGTGCCAGCAGCAAATTACGCCTTAAATTGGGACAAACCTACGAGCAGTACTTC. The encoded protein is CASSKLRLKLGQTYEQYF.

This CDR3 reads CASSQGRASSSYNSPLHF. CDR3 DNA: TGTGCCAGCAGCCAAGGTAGAGCCTCAAGCTCCTATAATTCACCCCTCCACTTT. The rearrangement joins TRBV3-1 (or the pseudogene TRBV3-2) to TRBJ1-6; no clear D gene. The CDR3 spans 18 residues. V was clipped by 1 base and J by 0 bases, with 13 bases between them. Germline assignment: CDR1 LGHDT and CDR2 YNNKEL (reference sequence).